These 31 T cell receptor beta chains were all obtained from the same sample, sequenced in a study of T cell responses to AZD1222 COVID-19 vaccine. Sequencing used immunoSEQ multiplex PCR; TCRdb keeps in-frame clones, though not all of them. The sample lists 90,000 to 120,000 clones; about 92% were seen once. This sample comprised peripheral blood, obtained 28 days after the second AZD1222 dose. The receptors shown here come from an adult who received the AZD1222 COVID-19 vaccine.

The CDR3 coding sequence is TGCGCCAGCAGCCCCAAGCGGACAGGGGCCGAAGCTTTCTTT. Protein: CASSPKRTGAEAFF. This chain links TRBV5-1 with TRBJ1-1, with 9 bases matching TRBD1. The CDR3 contains 14 residues. After removal of 4 bases from V and 8 bases from J, the junction contained 9 bases not matched to a gene. The germline gives CDR1 SGHRS, CDR2 YFSETQ.

The V call is TRBV7-2, the J call TRBJ2-7; a possible D gene is TRBD2 (5 bases). Germline-derived CDR1 and CDR2 are SGHTA and FQGNSA. Trimming cost V 6 bases and J 5 bases, with 20 bases left between them. CDR3 length equals 15 residues. CDR3 sequence: CASSSTTLSVHEQYF. In DNA, the CDR3 is TGTGCCAGCAGTTCCACCACCCTTAGCGTGCACGAGCAGTACTTC.

The rearrangement uses TRBV30 and TRBJ2-5; perhaps TRBD1 as D (7 bases). Germline V gene data show CDR1 as GTSNPN and CDR2 as SVGIG (reference sequence). With 5 bases removed from V and 7 bases from J, the gap between germline ends came to 17 bases. The CDR3 is 13 amino acids. CDR3 loop: CAWGSQGGVTQYF. The CDR3 DNA reads TGTGCCTGGGGGAGTCAGGGGGGCGTGACCCAGTACTTC.

This rearrangement joins TRBV13 to TRBJ1-1; D unresolved. Trimming cost V 2 bases and J 0 bases, with 10 bases left between them. The CDR3 runs to 15 residues. Germline V gene lookup returns CDR1 PRHDT and CDR2 FYEKMQ (reference sequence). In DNA, the CDR3 is TGTGCCAGCAGCTTATCCCGGGGAGTGAACACTGAAGCTTTCTTT. Amino acids: CASSLSRGVNTEAFF. The whole variable domain, remainder taken from reference TRBV13 and TRBJ1-1, is AAGVIQSPRHLIKEKRETATLKCYPIPRHDTVYWYQQGPGQDPQFLISFYEKMQSDKGSIPDRFSAQQFSDYHSELNMSSLELGDSALYFCASSLSRGVNTEAFFGQGTRLTVV.

This rearrangement joins TRBV19 to TRBJ1-1; D remains unclear. Between the trimmed V and J ends, which lost 6 bases and 0 bases, there was a span of 8 bases. The germline gives CDR1 LNHDA, CDR2 SQIVND (reference sequence). This CDR3 is built from 13 residues. The CDR3 DNA is TGTGCCAGTAGGCCTACAGTGAACACTGAAGCTTTCTTT. Its translation: CASRPTVNTEAFF.

The chain couples TRBV6-5 to TRBJ2-5; 8 nucleotides align to TRBD1. Losses at the gene ends were 6 bases for V and 7 bases for J; bases not matched to a gene: 7. This CDR3 contains 13 residues. Germline V gene lookup returns CDR1 MNHEY and CDR2 SVGAGI. CDR3 protein: CASRSGTGGTQYF. Written as DNA, the CDR3 is TGTGCCAGCAGATCCGGGACAGGTGGGACCCAGTACTTC.

The chain employs TRBV6-1 and TRBJ2-7; D is perhaps TRBD1 or TRBD2 (5 bases each). The V gene's germline CDR1 is MNHNS and CDR2 SASEGT. Trimming pared 2 bases from V and 2 bases from J, leaving 10 bases between. The CDR3 is 14 residues long. CDR3 loop: CASSEFEGPYEQYF. For the CDR3, the DNA is TGTGCCAGCAGTGAATTCGAGGGACCCTACGAGCAGTACTTC.

The chain carries TRBV27 and TRBJ1-6; D gene unclear. The CDR3 loop spans 12 amino acids. In germline, CDR1 is MNHEY, CDR2 SMNVEV (reference sequence). Trimming removed 3 bases at V and 9 bases at J, with 6 bases between. The DNA for the CDR3 is TGTGCCAGCAGTTTTGAAAGTTCACCCCTCCACTTT. It codes for CASSFESSPLHF.

CDR3 loop: CASSFQGGVYNSPLHF. The CDR3 nucleotides read TGTGCCAGCAGCTTCCAGGGTGGAGTTTATAATTCACCCCTCCACTTT. The chain combines TRBV11-2 with TRBJ1-6, with TRBD1 as a possible D gene (5 bases). The CDR3 totals 16 residues. Germline V gives CDR1 SGHAT, CDR2 FQNNGV. Trimming cost V 3 bases and J 4 bases, with 13 bases left between them.

The chain carries TRBV24-1 and TRBJ2-3; D is unresolved. This CDR3 is built from 14 residues. Germline V gene lookup returns CDR1 KGHDR and CDR2 SFDVKD. The ends were cut back, 0 bases at V and 0 bases at J, with 3 bases in the middle. The CDR3 reads CATSDLASTDTQYF. The CDR3 nucleotides read TGTGCCACCAGTGATTTGGCCAGCACAGATACGCAGTATTTT.

The chain joins TRBV6-5 to TRBJ2-1, with a tentative D call TRBD1 (6 bases). The V and J ends lost 6 bases and 5 bases respectively, with 11 bases between them. The CDR3 has 13 amino acids. The germline V gene encodes CDR1 MNHEY and CDR2 SVGAGI. The CDR3 here is CASRPGQNNEQFF. Written as DNA, the CDR3 is TGTGCCAGCAGACCCGGACAGAACAATGAGCAGTTCTTC.

V gene TRBV5-8 combines with J gene TRBJ1-4, with a possible D match to TRBD1 (5 bases). V was trimmed by 4 bases and J by 1 base, leaving 11 bases between them. The CDR3 sequence is 15 residues long. Germline CDR1 SGHTS, CDR2 YDEGEE. This CDR3 reads CASSLRDGTNEKLFF. In DNA form, the CDR3 reads TGTGCCAGCAGCCTCCGGGACGGAACTAATGAAAAACTGTTTTTT.

V and J are TRBV30 and TRBJ1-2; no firm D call. Germline V gene data show CDR1 as GTSNPN and CDR2 as SVGIG (reference sequence). This CDR3 is 21 amino acids long. Trimming took off 7 bases at V and 0 bases at J, with 36 bases between the two ends. CDR3 sequence: CAYHPSVGQRASKRANYGYTF. The DNA for the CDR3 is TGTGCCTACCACCCCTCAGTAGGCCAGCGGGCCAGCAAAAGGGCTAACTATGGCTACACCTTC. Filled out from reference TRBV30 and TRBJ1-2, the complete variable domain reads SQTIHQWPATLVQPVGSPLSLECTVEGTSNPNLYWYRQAAGRGLQLLFYSVGIGQISSEVPQNLSASRPQDRQFILSSKKLLLSDSGFYLCAYHPSVGQRASKRANYGYTFGSGTRLTVV.

The chain couples TRBV11-2 to TRBJ2-6; D ambiguous. This CDR3 is built from 15 residues. Germline CDR1 is SGHAT and CDR2 is FQNNGV. V was trimmed by 5 bases and J by 3 bases, leaving 11 bases between them. CDR3 region: CASSPPAYGANVLTF. As DNA, the CDR3 is TGTGCCAGCAGCCCACCGGCCTATGGGGCCAACGTCCTGACTTTC.

A single count supports this clone. The genes are TRBV12-5 and TRBJ1-5; the D gene is possibly TRBD1 (6 bases). The germline gives CDR1 LGHNT, CDR2 FRNRAP. CDR3 size: 18 residues. V dropped 0 bases and J dropped 4 bases, with 19 bases sitting between them. The CDR3 nucleotides read TGTGCTAGTGGTTTGGTACTTGGAGGTTCGGGGGCTAATCAGCCCCAGCATTTT. It specifies CASGLVLGGSGANQPQHF.

This chain connects TRBV5-1 to TRBJ1-1, with 7 bases that match TRBD1. The CDR3 covers 14 residues. Germline CDR1 and CDR2: SGHRS and YFSETQ. J gave up 7 bases and V 1 base, and 7 bases lay outside the gene matches. The CDR3 bases are TGCGCCAGCAGCTTGTTCGGGACAGAAGTTGAAGCTTTCTTT. This codes for CASSLFGTEVEAFF. Full variable domain (remainder filled in from reference TRBV5-1 and TRBJ1-1): KAGVTQTPRYLIKTRGQQVTLSCSPISGHRSVSWYQQTPGQGLQFLFEYFSETQRNKGNFPGRFSGRQFSNSRSEMNVSTLELGDSALYLCASSLFGTEVEAFFGQGTRLTVV.

The genes are TRBV14 and TRBJ2-1; TRBD2 matches 7 bases. The V gene's germline CDR1 is SGHDN and CDR2 FVKESK. V lost 1 base and J lost 3; bases outside the gene matches: 9. The CDR3 totals 17 residues. CDR3 DNA: TGTGCCAGCAGCCAAGTACTTGGCCGGACTAGCTACAATGAGCAGTTCTTC. Its protein is CASSQVLGRTSYNEQFF.

The chain is built from TRBV7-9 and TRBJ2-1; the D is unclear. With 4 bases removed from V and 5 bases from J, the gap between germline ends came to 12 bases. The CDR3 runs 14 residues. The germline V gene encodes CDR1 SEHNR and CDR2 FQNEAQ (reference sequence). The CDR3 region is CASSSQITNNEQFF. CDR3 in DNA: TGTGCCAGCAGCTCGCAAATAACGAACAATGAGCAGTTCTTC.

The rearrangement links TRBV5-8 to TRBJ2-3, with D possibly matching TRBD2 (7 bases). V dropped 7 bases and J dropped 2 bases, with 14 bases sitting between them. Per the germline V gene, CDR1 is SGHTS and CDR2 is YDEGEE. CDR3 size: 14 residues. This CDR3 is CASSRGDNTDTQYF. CDR3 bases: TGTGCCAGCTCACGGGGGGACAACACAGATACGCAGTATTTT.

This clone was found once. The chain employs TRBV21-1 and TRBJ1-3. TRBV21-1 is flagged as a pseudogene. The CDR3 is made up of 14 amino acids. This CDR3 is CAGPMGSAGNTIYF. The CDR3 DNA sequence: TGTGCCGGCCCGATGGGGTCCGCTGGAAACACCATATATTTT.

The rearrangement links TRBV6-5 to TRBJ1-1, with 7 bases lining up with TRBD1. CDR3 length equals 11 residues. J gave up 6 bases and V 6 bases, and 1 base lay outside the gene matches. The V gene's germline CDR1 is MNHEY and CDR2 SVGAGI. CDR3 in amino acids: CASRDRAEAFF. CDR3 bases: TGTGCCAGCAGAGACAGGGCTGAAGCTTTCTTT.

Notes on this clone: Other DNA sequences in this specimen translate into the identical CDR3. This chain links TRBV18 with TRBJ1-5, with a tentative D call TRBD1 (5 bases). V lost 6 bases and J 0 bases, leaving 9 bases between the germline ends. This CDR3 region has 14 residues. Germline V lookup: CDR1 KGHSH, CDR2 LQKENI. DNA of the CDR3: TGTGCCAGCTCCCCAGGGAATAGCAATCAGCCCCAGCATTTT. Encoded protein: CASSPGNSNQPQHF.

The chain employs TRBV7-9 and TRBJ2-5; D unclear. Germline CDR1 and CDR2: SEHNR and FQNEAQ (reference sequence). V dropped 0 bases and J dropped 0 bases, with 5 bases sitting between them. This CDR3 is built from 14 residues. The CDR3 loop is CASSLALNQETQYF. In nucleotides, the CDR3 is TGTGCCAGCAGCTTAGCGCTAAACCAAGAGACCCAGTACTTC. Filled out from reference TRBV7-9 and TRBJ2-5, the complete variable domain reads DTGVSQNPRHKITKRGQNVTFRCDPISEHNRLYWYRQTLGQGPEFLTYFQNEAQLEKSRLLSDRFSAERPKGSFSTLEIQRTEQGDSAMYLCASSLALNQETQYFGPGTRLLVL.

V and J are TRBV12-5 and TRBJ1-2; D remains unclear. Trimming stripped 0 bases from V and 8 bases from J, with 10 bases between. This CDR3 region has 13 residues. Looked up from germline, CDR1 is LGHNT and CDR2 is FRNRAP. The CDR3 here is CASGLVPTTGYTF. The CDR3 bases are TGTGCTAGTGGTTTGGTACCGACCACCGGCTACACCTTC.

The sample holds one count of this clone. This chain joins TRBV28 and TRBJ2-5; TRBD1 matches at 7 bases. The germline CDR1 and CDR2 sequences are MDHEN and SYDVKM. CDR3 size: 13 residues. Trimming took 10 bases from V and 5 from J; bases not matched to a gene: 10. CDR3 protein: CATTKGALETQYF. CDR3 DNA: TGTGCCACCACGAAGGGGGCGTTGGAGACCCAGTACTTC.

This clone was recorded only once. The rearrangement joins TRBV6-5 to TRBJ2-1; TRBD1 is a possible D gene (6 bases). V was trimmed by 6 bases and J by 10 bases, leaving 19 bases between them. From germline, CDR1 is MNHEY and CDR2 SVGAGI. The CDR3 contains 14 residues. The CDR3 spells CASRVLTGRLEQFF. DNA of the CDR3: TGTGCCAGCAGGGTCCTGACAGGCCGTCTGGAGCAGTTCTTC.

CDR3 sequence (DNA): TGCGCCAGCAGCCAATCCCGAATAGCGGCGGGAGGGCCGTTATATACGCAGTATTTT. This sequence encodes CASSQSRIAAGGPLYTQYF. The gene calls are TRBV4-1 and TRBJ2-3; TRBD2 matches 9 bases. V was clipped by 2 bases and J by 7 bases; unmatched bases: 19. The V gene's germline CDR1 is MGHRA and CDR2 YSYEKL. The CDR3 contains 19 residues.

The J gene is TRBJ2-5, the V gene TRBV5-6, with TRBD2 identical over 14 bases. Looked up from germline, CDR1 is SGHDT and CDR2 is YYEEEE. V was clipped by 0 bases and J by 9 bases; unmatched bases: 10. CDR3 size: 17 residues. CDR3 residues: CASSLAVGTSGGGPQYF. CDR3 in DNA: TGTGCCAGCAGCTTGGCGGTCGGGACTAGCGGGGGAGGTCCCCAGTACTTC.

The chain joins TRBV5-1 to TRBJ1-4; D unresolved. V was pared by 0 bases and J by 8 bases, with 8 bases between. From germline, CDR1 is SGHRS and CDR2 YFSETQ. This CDR3 comprises 13 residues. As DNA, the CDR3 is TGCGCCAGCAGCTTGGGAGCCCGGGAAAAACTGTTTTTT. Translation: CASSLGAREKLFF.

This chain links TRBV18 with TRBJ2-7, with 9 positions matching TRBD1. This CDR3 is 14 amino acids long. CDR1 is KGHSH, CDR2 LQKENI, per germline. J lost 2 bases, V lost 4 bases, and 3 bases had no gene match. The DNA of the CDR3 is TGTGCCAGCTCACGCCGACAGGGGGCCTACGAGCAGTACTTC. Protein: CASSRRQGAYEQYF.

The gene calls are TRBV10-3 and TRBJ2-5; D might be TRBD1 (5 bases). Germline assignment: CDR1 ENHRY and CDR2 SYGVKD. Trimming removed 6 bases at V and 3 bases at J, with 11 bases between. The CDR3 is made up of 13 amino acids. This CDR3 reads CAIRVQVEETQYF. CDR3 nucleotide sequence: TGTGCCATCAGGGTACAGGTTGAAGAGACCCAGTACTTC.